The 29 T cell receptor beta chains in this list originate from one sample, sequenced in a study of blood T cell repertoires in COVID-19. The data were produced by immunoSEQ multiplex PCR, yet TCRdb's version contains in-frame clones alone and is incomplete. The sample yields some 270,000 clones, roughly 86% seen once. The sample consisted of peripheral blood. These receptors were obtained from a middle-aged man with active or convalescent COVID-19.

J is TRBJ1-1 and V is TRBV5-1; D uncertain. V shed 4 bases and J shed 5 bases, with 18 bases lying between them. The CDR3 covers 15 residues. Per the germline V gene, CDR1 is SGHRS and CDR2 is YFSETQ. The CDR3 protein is CASSPEGPLRTEAFF. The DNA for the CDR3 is TGCGCCAGCAGCCCGGAAGGTCCTCTGAGGACTGAAGCTTTCTTT.

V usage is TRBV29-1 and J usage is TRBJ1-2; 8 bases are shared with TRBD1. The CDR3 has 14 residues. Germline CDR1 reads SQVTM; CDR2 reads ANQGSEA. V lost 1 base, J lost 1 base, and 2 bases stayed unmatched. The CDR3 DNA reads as TGCAGCGTTGAAGCCGGACAGGGTAACTATGGCTACACCTTC. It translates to CSVEAGQGNYGYTF.

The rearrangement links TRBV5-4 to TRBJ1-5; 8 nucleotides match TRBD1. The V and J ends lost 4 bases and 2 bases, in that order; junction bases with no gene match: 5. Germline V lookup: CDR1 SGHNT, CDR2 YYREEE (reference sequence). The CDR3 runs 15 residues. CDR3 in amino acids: CASSRDRGGNQPQHF. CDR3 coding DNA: TGTGCCAGCAGCCGAGACAGGGGAGGCAATCAGCCCCAGCATTTT.

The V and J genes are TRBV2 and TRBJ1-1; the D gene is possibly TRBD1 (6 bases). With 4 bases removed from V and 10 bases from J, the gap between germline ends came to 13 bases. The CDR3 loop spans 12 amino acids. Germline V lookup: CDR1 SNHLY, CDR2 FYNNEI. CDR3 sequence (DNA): TGTGCCAGCAGTGGACAGGCTATGGGAGCTTTCTTT. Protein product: CASSGQAMGAFF.

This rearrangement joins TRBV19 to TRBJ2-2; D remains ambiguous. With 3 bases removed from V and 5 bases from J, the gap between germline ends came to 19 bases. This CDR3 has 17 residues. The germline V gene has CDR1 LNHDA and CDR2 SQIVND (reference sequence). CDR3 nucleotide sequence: TGTGCCAGTAGTATCTCACCCCCCGTGGCTTGGACCGGGGAGCTGTTTTTT. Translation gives CASSISPPVAWTGELFF. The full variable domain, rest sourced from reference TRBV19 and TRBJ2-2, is DGGITQSPKYLFRKEGQNVTLSCEQNLNHDAMYWYRQDPGQGLRLIYYSQIVNDFQKGDIAEGYSVSREKKESFPLTVTSAQKNPTAFYLCASSISPPVAWTGELFFGEGSRLTVL.

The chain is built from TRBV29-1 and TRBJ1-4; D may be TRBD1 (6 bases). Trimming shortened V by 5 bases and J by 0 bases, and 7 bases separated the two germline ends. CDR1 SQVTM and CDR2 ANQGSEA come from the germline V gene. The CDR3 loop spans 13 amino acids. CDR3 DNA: TGCAGCGTTTGGACAGCAACTAATGAAAAACTGTTTTTT. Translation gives CSVWTATNEKLFF.

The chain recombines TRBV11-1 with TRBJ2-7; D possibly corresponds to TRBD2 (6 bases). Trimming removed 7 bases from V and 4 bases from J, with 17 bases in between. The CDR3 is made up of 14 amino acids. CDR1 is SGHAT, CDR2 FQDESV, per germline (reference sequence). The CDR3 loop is CASTIRGRTYEQYF. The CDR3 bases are TGTGCCAGCACAATTAGAGGGAGGACGTACGAGCAGTACTTC.

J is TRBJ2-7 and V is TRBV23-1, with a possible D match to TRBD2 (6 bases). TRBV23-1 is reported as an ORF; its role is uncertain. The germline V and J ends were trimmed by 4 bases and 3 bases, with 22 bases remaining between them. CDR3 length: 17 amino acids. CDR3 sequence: CASSPDLPLATYYEQYF. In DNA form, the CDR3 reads TGCGCCAGCAGTCCAGACCTCCCCCTAGCGACCTACTACGAGCAGTACTTC.

This chain's CDR3 is CASGRAVTVYEQYF. CDR3 nucleotides: TGTGCCAGCGGGAGGGCCGTCACAGTCTACGAGCAGTACTTC. This chain connects TRBV27 to TRBJ2-7; 7 bases map to TRBD2. The CDR3 consists of 14 residues. The ends lost 8 bases at V and 3 bases at J; junction bases unmatched: 10. Germline lookup yields CDR1 MNHEY and CDR2 SMNVEV (reference sequence).

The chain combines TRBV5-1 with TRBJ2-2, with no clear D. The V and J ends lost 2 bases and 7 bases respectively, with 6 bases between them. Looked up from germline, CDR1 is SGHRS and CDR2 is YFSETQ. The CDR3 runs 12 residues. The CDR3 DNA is TGCGCCAGCAGCTTATCCTACGGGGAGCTGTTTTTT. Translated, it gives CASSLSYGELFF.

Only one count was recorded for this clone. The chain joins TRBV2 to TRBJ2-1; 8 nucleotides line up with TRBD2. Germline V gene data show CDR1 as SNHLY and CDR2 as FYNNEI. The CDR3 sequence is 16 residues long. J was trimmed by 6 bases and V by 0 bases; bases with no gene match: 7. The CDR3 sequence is CASSEAPWTSSNEQFF. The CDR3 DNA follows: TGTGCCAGCAGTGAAGCGCCATGGACTAGCAGCAATGAGCAGTTCTTC.

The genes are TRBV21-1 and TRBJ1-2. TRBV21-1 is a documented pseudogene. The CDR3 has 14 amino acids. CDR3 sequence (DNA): TGTGCCAGCAGCAAAGGGGAGACGACTTATGGCTACACCTTC. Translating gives CASSKGETTYGYTF.

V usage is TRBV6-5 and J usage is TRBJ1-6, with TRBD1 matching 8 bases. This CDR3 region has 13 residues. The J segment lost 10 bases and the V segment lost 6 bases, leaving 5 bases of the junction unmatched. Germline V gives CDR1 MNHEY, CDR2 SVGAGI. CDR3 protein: CASSGQGRSPLHF. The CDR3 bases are TGTGCCAGCAGCGGACAGGGACGATCACCCCTCCACTTT.

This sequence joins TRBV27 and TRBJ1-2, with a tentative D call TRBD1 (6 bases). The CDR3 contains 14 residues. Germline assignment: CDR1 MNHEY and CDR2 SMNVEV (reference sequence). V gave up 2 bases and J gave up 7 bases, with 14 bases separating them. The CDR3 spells CASSLQGGRGGYTF. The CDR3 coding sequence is TGTGCCAGCAGTTTACAAGGGGGTCGTGGTGGCTACACCTTC.

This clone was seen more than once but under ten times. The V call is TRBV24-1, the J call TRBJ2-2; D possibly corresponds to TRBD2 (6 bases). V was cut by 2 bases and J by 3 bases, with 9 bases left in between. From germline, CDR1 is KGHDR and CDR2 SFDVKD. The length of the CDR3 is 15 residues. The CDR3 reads CATSDSGVYTGELFF. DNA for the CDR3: TGTGCCACCAGTGATTCGGGGGTTTACACCGGGGAGCTGTTTTTT.

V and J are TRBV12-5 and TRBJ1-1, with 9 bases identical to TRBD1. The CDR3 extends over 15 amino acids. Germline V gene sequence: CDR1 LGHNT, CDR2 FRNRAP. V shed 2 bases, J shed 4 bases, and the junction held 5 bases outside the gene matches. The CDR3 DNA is TGTGCTAGTGGTTTGTCGGACAGGGGAGGCACTGAAGCTTTCTTT. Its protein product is CASGLSDRGGTEAFF.

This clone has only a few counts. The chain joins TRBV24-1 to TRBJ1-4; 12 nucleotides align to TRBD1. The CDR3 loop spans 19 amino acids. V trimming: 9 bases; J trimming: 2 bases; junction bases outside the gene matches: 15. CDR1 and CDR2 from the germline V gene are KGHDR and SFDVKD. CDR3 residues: CATRLGGTGGLSTNEKLFF. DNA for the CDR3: TGTGCCACCCGCCTCGGGGGGACAGGGGGCTTGTCGACTAATGAAAAACTGTTTTTT.

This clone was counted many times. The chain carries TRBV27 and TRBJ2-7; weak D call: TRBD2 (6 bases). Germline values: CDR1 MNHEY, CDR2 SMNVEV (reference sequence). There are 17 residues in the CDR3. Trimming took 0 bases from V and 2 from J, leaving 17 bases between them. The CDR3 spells CASSLSGVGRGTYEQYF. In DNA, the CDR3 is TGTGCCAGCAGTTTATCGGGGGTGGGACGGGGGACCTACGAGCAGTACTTC.

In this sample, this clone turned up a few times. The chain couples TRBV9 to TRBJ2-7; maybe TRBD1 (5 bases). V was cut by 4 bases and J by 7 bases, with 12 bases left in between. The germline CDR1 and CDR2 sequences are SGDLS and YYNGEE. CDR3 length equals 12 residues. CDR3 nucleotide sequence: TGTGCCAGCAGCCTCCGCCCAGGGGAGCAGTACTTC. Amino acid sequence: CASSLRPGEQYF. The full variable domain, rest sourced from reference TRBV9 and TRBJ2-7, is DSGVTQTPKHLITATGQRVTLRCSPRSGDLSVYWYQQSLDQGLQFLIQYYNGEERAKGNILERFSAQQFPDLHSELNLSSLELGDSALYFCASSLRPGEQYFGPGTRLTVT.

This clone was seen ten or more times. The CDR3 DNA is TGTGCCAGCTCCCCTAGCCTCGGGGAGCAGTACTTC. Its protein product is CASSPSLGEQYF. V is TRBV12-3 or TRBV12-4 and J is TRBJ2-7; D possibly corresponds to TRBD2 (5 bases). V dropped 8 bases and J dropped 7 bases, with 15 bases sitting between them. The CDR3 contains 12 residues.

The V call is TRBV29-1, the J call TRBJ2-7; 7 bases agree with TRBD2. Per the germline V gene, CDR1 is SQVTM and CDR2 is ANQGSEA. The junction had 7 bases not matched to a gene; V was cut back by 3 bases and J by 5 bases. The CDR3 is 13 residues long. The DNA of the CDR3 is TGCAGCGTTGATGGGGCGGGAGCGAACGAGCAGTACTTC. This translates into CSVDGAGANEQYF.

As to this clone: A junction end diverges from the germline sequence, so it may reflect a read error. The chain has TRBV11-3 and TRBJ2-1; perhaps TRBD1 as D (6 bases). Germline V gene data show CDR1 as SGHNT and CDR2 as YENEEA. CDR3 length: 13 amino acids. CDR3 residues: CASSLEQGDEQLF. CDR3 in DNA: TGTGCCAGCAGCCTTGAACAGGGCGATGAGCAGCTCTTC. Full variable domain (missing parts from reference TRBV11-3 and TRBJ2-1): EAGVVQSPRYKIIEKKQPVAFWCNPISGHNTLYWYLQNLGQGPELLIRYENEEAVDDSQLPKDRFSAERLKGVDSTLKIQPAELGDSAVYLCASSLEQGDEQLFGPGTRLTVL.

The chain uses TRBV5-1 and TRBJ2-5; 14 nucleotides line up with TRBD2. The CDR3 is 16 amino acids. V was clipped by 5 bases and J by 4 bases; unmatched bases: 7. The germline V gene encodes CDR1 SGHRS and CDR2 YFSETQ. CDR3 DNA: TGCGCCAGCAGACCGACTAGCGGGGGGGCCGGAGAGACCCAGTACTTC. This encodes CASRPTSGGAGETQYF.

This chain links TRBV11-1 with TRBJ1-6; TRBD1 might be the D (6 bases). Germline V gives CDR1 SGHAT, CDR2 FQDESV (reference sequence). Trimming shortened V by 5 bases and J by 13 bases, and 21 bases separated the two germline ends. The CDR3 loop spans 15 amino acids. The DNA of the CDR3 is TGTGCCAGCAGCCCAGGGGCCCACCTCGAATCCCCCCTCCACTTT. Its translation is CASSPGAHLESPLHF.

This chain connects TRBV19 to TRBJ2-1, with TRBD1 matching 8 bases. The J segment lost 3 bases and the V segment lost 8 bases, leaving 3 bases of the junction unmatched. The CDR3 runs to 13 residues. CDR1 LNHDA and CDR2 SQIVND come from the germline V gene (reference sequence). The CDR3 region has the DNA TGTGCCAGTTCTACAGGGGGCTACAATGAGCAGTTCTTC. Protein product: CASSTGGYNEQFF.

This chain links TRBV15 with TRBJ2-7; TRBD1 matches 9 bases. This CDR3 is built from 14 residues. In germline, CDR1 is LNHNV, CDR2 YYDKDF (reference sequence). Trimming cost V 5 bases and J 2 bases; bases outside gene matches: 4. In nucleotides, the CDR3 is TGTGCCACCAGCCGCGGACAGGGGCCCTACGAGCAGTACTTC. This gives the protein CATSRGQGPYEQYF.

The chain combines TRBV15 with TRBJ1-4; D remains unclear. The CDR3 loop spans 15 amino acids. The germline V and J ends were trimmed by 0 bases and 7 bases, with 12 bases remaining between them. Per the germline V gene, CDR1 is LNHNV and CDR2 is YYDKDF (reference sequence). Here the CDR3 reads CATSRDGQRSEKLFF. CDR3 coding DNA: TGTGCCACCAGCAGAGATGGTCAGAGGAGTGAAAAACTGTTTTTT.

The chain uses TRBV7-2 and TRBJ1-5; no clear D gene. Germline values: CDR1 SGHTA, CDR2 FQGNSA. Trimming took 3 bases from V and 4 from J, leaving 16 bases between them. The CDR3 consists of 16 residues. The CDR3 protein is CASSFRYAGGNQPQHF. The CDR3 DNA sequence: TGTGCCAGCAGCTTCCGATATGCGGGAGGAAATCAGCCCCAGCATTTT.

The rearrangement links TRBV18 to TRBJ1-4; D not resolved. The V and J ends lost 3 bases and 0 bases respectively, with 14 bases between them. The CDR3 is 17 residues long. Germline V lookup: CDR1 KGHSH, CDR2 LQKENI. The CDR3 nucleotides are TGTGCCAGCTCACCTCGTTTTACAGTCGCAACTAATGAAAAACTGTTTTTT. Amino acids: CASSPRFTVATNEKLFF.